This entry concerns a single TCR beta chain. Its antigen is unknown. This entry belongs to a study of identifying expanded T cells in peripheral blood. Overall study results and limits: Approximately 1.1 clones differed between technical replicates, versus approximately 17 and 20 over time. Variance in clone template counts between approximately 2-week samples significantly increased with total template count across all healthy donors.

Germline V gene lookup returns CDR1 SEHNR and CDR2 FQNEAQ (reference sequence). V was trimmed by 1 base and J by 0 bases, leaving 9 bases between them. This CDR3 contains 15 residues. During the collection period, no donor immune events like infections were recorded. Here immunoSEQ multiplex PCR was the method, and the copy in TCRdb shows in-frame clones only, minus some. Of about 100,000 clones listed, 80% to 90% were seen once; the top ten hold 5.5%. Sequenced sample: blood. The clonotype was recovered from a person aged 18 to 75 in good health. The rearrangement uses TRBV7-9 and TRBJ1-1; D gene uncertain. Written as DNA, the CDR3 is TGTGCCAGCAGCTTAGGGTCCATCTTGAACACTGAAGCTTTCTTT. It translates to CASSLGSILNTEAFF. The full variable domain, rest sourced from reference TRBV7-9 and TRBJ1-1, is DTGVSQNPRHKITKRGQNVTFRCDPISEHNRLYWYRQTLGQGPEFLTYFQNEAQLEKSRLLSDRFSAERPKGSFSTLEIQRTEQGDSAMYLCASSLGSILNTEAFFGQGTRLTVV.